This T cell receptor (beta chain) was recorded in a study of beta chain features in type 1 diabetes. Trimming left V 6 bases short and J 8 bases short, with 13 bases between. This CDR3 contains 12 residues. Germline V gene lookup returns CDR1 MGHRA and CDR2 YSYEKL. cDNA synthesis used the whole RNA isolate, giving expressed TCRB sequences. Profiling relied on immunoSEQ multiplex PCR, and the TCRdb table lists in-frame clones only, not all of them. This sample has about 350,000 clones; around a fifth occur once, and the top ten carry roughly 0.045%. On this clone itself: Its antigen is not identified.

Using CD45RO/CCR7/CD25/CD127/CD95/CD27, CD4+ naive, central memory, regulatory and stem cell-like memory cells were sorted. Whole-study results and caveats: Among type 1 diabetes patients, VDJ junctions had fewer insertions and more deletions.

The sample consisted of naive CD4+ T cells from blood. The chain recombines TRBV4-1 with TRBJ1-2; no clear D gene. This sequence was found in a woman younger than 30 in good health. CDR3: CASRGSSPGYTF. CDR3 in DNA: TGCGCCAGCAGGGGTAGCAGTCCGGGCTACACCTTC.